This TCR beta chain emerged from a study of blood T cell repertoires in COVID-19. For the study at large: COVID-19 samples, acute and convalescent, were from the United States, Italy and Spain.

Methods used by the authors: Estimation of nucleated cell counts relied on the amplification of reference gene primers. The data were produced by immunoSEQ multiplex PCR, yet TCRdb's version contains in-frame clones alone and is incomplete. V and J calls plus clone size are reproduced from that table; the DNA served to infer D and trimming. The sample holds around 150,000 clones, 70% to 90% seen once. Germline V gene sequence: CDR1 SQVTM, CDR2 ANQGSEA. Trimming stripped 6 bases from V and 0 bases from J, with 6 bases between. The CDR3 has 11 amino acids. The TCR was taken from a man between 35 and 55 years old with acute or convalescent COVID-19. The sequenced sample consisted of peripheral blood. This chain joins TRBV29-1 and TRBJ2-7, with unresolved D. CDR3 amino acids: CSVHGSYEQYF. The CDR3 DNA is TGCAGCGTCCACGGCTCCTACGAGCAGTACTTC.